This T cell receptor (beta chain) was captured by sequencing in a study of blood T cells in healthy people across ages. The authors ran a second PCR of about 7 to 11 cycles using a sample-barcoded 5' primer and a J-beta primer mix. From the 5' RACE reads, TCRdb called clonotypes with MiXCR, one entry per CDR3 protein. The sample consists of 800,000 to 950,000 distinct CDR3 sequences, roughly 43% of them appearing once. Remarks on this clonotype: Its antigen is currently unknown.

Findings of the study overall: The CMV status of each donor remained undetermined, and this could have confounded shifts in expanded clonotypes. Per million T cells, the diversity of TCR beta decreased roughly linearly as age advanced.

Every donor provided roughly 10 milliliters of peripheral blood. The CDR3 loop spans 18 amino acids. Sequencing input: blood. The chain recombines TRBV1 with TRBJ2-2; whether TRBD1, the table's D call, matches the DNA was not checked. TRBV1 is annotated as a pseudogene. The origin of this receptor is a man aged 25-45 years in good health. The CDR3 region is CTSSLPEGWWGYTGELFF. In nucleotides, the CDR3 is TGCACCAGCAGCCTCCCTGAGGGTTGGTGGGGCTACACCGGGGAGCTGTTTTTT.